A single sample gave rise to the 13 T cell receptor beta chains below, sequenced in a study of T cells after yellow fever vaccination. Each CDR3 protein gets one entry after TCRdb re-called the 5' RACE reads with MiXCR. The data contain hundreds of thousands of distinct CDR3 sequences, around 3.6% of them seen just once; the ten biggest clones take up 23%. The source was PBMCs, collected on the day of the yellow fever booster vaccination. The receptors shown here come from a man between 18 and 29 years old who received the YFV17D yellow fever vaccine.

This clonotype was observed a handful of times. V gene TRBV5-4 combines with J gene TRBJ2-1, with D perhaps TRBD2 (6 bases). V dropped 4 bases and J dropped 14 bases, with 22 bases sitting between them. Looked up from germline, CDR1 is SGHNT and CDR2 is YYREEE (reference sequence). CDR3 size: 14 residues. CDR3 in amino acids: CASSPSGSHSEEFF. In DNA, the CDR3 is TGTGCCAGCAGCCCAAGCGGGTCCCACTCGGAGGAGTTCTTC.

The V gene is TRBV20-1, the J gene TRBJ2-1, with a weak D call TRBD1 (6 bases). Germline CDR1 reads DFQATT; CDR2 reads SNEGSKA (reference sequence). The CDR3 is made up of 15 amino acids. The V end lost 0 bases, the J end lost 1 base, and 10 bases lay between the germline ends. The CDR3 DNA reads as TGCAGTGCTAGAGAAGGGGGTGGGTCCTACAATGAGCAGTTCTTC. Protein product: CSAREGGGSYNEQFF.

Ten or more counts support this clonotype. The chain carries TRBV7-9 and TRBJ2-3; D might be TRBD1 or TRBD2, each matching 7 bases. In germline, CDR1 is SEHNR, CDR2 FQNEAQ (reference sequence). This CDR3 spans 15 amino acids. Trimming removed 5 bases at V and 0 bases at J, with 12 bases between. CDR3: CASSQGGPSTDTQYF. The CDR3 bases are TGTGCCAGCAGCCAGGGGGGGCCAAGCACAGATACGCAGTATTTT. Full variable domain (outside the CDR3, taken from reference TRBV7-9 and TRBJ2-3): DTGVSQNPRHKITKRGQNVTFRCDPISEHNRLYWYRQTLGQGPEFLTYFQNEAQLEKSRLLSDRFSAERPKGSFSTLEIQRTEQGDSAMYLCASSQGGPSTDTQYFGPGTRLTVL.

J is TRBJ2-5 and V is TRBV19; no firm D call. V shed 3 bases and J shed 4 bases, with 6 bases lying between them. The CDR3 contains 12 residues. Germline assignment: CDR1 LNHDA and CDR2 SQIVND (reference sequence). The chain's CDR3 is CASSIIGETQYF. CDR3 nucleotide sequence: TGTGCCAGTAGTATCATAGGAGAGACCCAGTACTTC.

This clonotype came up many times. Here the CDR3 DNA reads TGTGCCAGCAGCCAAAGGCTCGGGAACTATGGCTACACCTTC. Translated, it gives CASSQRLGNYGYTF. The chain couples TRBV4-2 to TRBJ1-2, with D unresolved. V was cut by 2 bases and J by 2 bases, with 9 bases left in between. Per germline, CDR1 LGHNA and CDR2 YNFKEQ. The CDR3 sequence is 14 residues long.

The genes are TRBV9 and TRBJ1-3; D uncertain. Germline CDR1 reads SGDLS; CDR2 reads YYNGEE. The V end lost 0 bases, the J end lost 4 bases, and 8 bases lay between the germline ends. The CDR3 totals 14 residues. CDR3 protein: CASSVEAAGNTIYF. The DNA of the CDR3 is TGTGCCAGCAGCGTAGAGGCCGCCGGAAACACCATATATTTT. The full variable domain, its missing parts supplied by reference TRBV9 and TRBJ1-3, is DSGVTQTPKHLITATGQRVTLRCSPRSGDLSVYWYQQSLDQGLQFLIQYYNGEERAKGNILERFSAQQFPDLHSELNLSSLELGDSALYFCASSVEAAGNTIYFGEGSWLTVV.

CDR3 amino acids: CASQRVGLTNYGYTF. In nucleotides, the CDR3 is TGTGCCAGCCAAAGGGTGGGCCTGACCAACTATGGCTACACCTTC. The chain has TRBV28 and TRBJ1-2; D not resolved. In germline, CDR1 is MDHEN, CDR2 SYDVKM. The CDR3 contains 15 residues. V shed 8 bases and J shed 2 bases, with 18 bases lying between them.

This clonotype occurred many times. The rearrangement links TRBV5-1 to TRBJ2-7, with D perhaps matching TRBD1 (5 bases). The CDR3 runs 15 residues. Trimming left V 1 base short and J 6 bases short, with 17 bases between. CDR1 and CDR2 from the germline V gene are SGHRS and YFSETQ. The CDR3 here is CASSLFFGRAGEQYF. Written as DNA, the CDR3 is TGCGCCAGCAGCTTGTTTTTCGGCAGGGCAGGCGAGCAGTACTTC. The full variable domain, with the rest looked up from reference TRBV5-1 and TRBJ2-7, is KAGVTQTPRYLIKTRGQQVTLSCSPISGHRSVSWYQQTPGQGLQFLFEYFSETQRNKGNFPGRFSGRQFSNSRSEMNVSTLELGDSALYLCASSLFFGRAGEQYFGPGTRLTVT.

This clonotype was picked up many times. The chain has TRBV6-6 and TRBJ1-5; a weak D match, TRBD1 (5 bases). V lost 8 bases and J lost 6, with 17 bases in between. CDR1 and CDR2 (germline): MNHNY, SVGAGI (reference sequence). The CDR3 loop spans 14 amino acids. CDR3 DNA sequence: TGTGCCAGCTCCACCGCAGGGACGGTTCAGCCCCAGCATTTT. Translating it yields CASSTAGTVQPQHF.

This clonotype was seen at least ten times. The V gene is TRBV25-1, the J gene TRBJ2-1, with 12 bases that match TRBD2. Losses at the gene ends were 3 bases for V and 1 base for J; bases not matched to a gene: 1. Germline V gene data show CDR1 as MGHDK and CDR2 as SYGVNS. The CDR3 is made up of 16 amino acids. CDR3 DNA sequence: TGTGCCAGCAGTGATACTAGCGGGGGGTCCTACAATGAGCAGTTCTTC. Protein product: CASSDTSGGSYNEQFF.

At least ten counts were recorded for this clonotype. The chain employs TRBV4-3 and TRBJ2-3; unclear D gene. CDR1 LGHNA and CDR2 YSLEER come from the germline V gene. Trimming removed 1 base from V and 1 base from J, with 12 bases in between. There are 16 residues in the CDR3. CDR3 nucleotide sequence: TGCGCCAGCAGCCAAGGTTCTTATATCCGCACAGATACGCAGTATTTT. The encoded protein is CASSQGSYIRTDTQYF.

This clonotype has at least ten counts. The V and J genes are TRBV19 and TRBJ2-2; possible D gene TRBD2, 6 bases. V lost 4 bases and J 0 bases, leaving 9 bases between the germline ends. CDR3 length: 15 amino acids. Germline assignment: CDR1 LNHDA and CDR2 SQIVND (reference sequence). The CDR3 is CASSTGLTNTGELFF. DNA for the CDR3: TGTGCCAGTAGTACGGGACTTACGAACACCGGGGAGCTGTTTTTT.

This clonotype was seen repeatedly, ten times or more. The chain links TRBV4-2 to TRBJ2-7; 7 bases are shared with TRBD2. CDR1 is LGHNA and CDR2 is YNFKEQ in the germline V gene. The CDR3 loop spans 15 amino acids. Unmatched junction bases numbered 5, after V lost 0 bases and J lost 3 bases. The CDR3 DNA follows: TGTGCCAGCAGCCAAGATTCGGGAGGTTTCTACGAGCAGTACTTC. Translation gives CASSQDSGGFYEQYF.